This TCR beta chain is from a study of T-cell reconstitution after alpha-beta-depleted transplantation in children. Study-wide points: The origin of high day-60 TCRbeta diversity in some patients lay in surviving recipient T cells and thymic progenitors. Expanded clones from the graft, numbering several hundred, reportedly supplied alpha-beta T cells about two months after transplant. T-cell counts and diversity at one year following transplant were attributed mainly to newly produced T cells.

This sample's TCRbeta library carried unique molecular identifier barcodes. TCRdb processed the PCR reads anew with MiXCR; each CDR3 protein has one entry. The sample yields hundreds of thousands of distinct CDR3 sequences, 8.2% seen once. Ten or more counts support this clonotype. What it binds is not known. This CDR3 is built from 15 residues. The junction had 5 bases not matched to a gene; V was cut back by 1 base and J by 4 bases. CDR1 and CDR2 (germline): SGHVS, FNYEAQ. The source was PBMCs, mostly from graft donor cells, collected 180 days after TCRalphabeta/CD19-depleted stem cell transplant. The rearrangement joins TRBV7-6 to TRBJ2-5, with 8 bases fitting TRBD1. This TCR was sampled from a male patient between 10 and 17 years old who had a stem cell transplant for acute lymphoblastic leukemia, so the T cells may come from the graft donor. CDR3 bases: TGTGCCAGCAGCTTAGTCGGACAGGGAGGAGAGACCCAGTACTTC. It translates to CASSLVGQGGETQYF.